Listed below are T cell receptor beta chains from one sample, sequenced in a study of T-cell memory formation after mild COVID-19. TCRdb reprocessed the 5' RACE reads via MiXCR and lists one record per CDR3 protein. The data hold hundreds of thousands of distinct CDR3 sequences, with 20% to 25% observed a single time. Sequencing input: PBMCs or a T cell subset sorted from them (not recorded which). These receptors all stem from an adult woman who had mild COVID-19 (a few samples of this study predate the infection). Cell type and time point are not known. The CDR3 runs from the conserved cysteine through the conserved F or W. Each record gives: V gene, D gene, J gene, clone size, CDR3 DNA, CDR3 protein. A D gene is named only where the DNA matches it firmly. Only some rows state a clone size, as once, few, many or a class for expanded clones.

>TRBV14|TRBD1|TRBJ1-2|.
TGTGCCAGCAGCCGTACAGGGGGCGTAGTTGGCTACACCTTC
CASSRTGGVVGYTF
>TRBV7-9|TRBD1|TRBJ2-3|few
TGTGCCAGCAGCGGGACACCCGGGACAGGGCGAACAGATACGCAGTATTTT
CASSGTPGTGRTDTQYF
>TRBV7-9|.|TRBJ2-3|once
TGTGCCAGCAGCTTACCAGGGTCCCCCACAGATACGCAGTATTTT
CASSLPGSPTDTQYF
>TRBV30|.|TRBJ2-7|.
TGTGCCTGGGGGGGGATCGACAGTCGAAGGTACGAGCAGTACTTC
CAWGGIDSRRYEQYF
>TRBV24-1|.|TRBJ2-5|few
TGTGCCACCAGTGAGGCTGATCCAGGGAGGCGGGAGACCCAGTACTTC
CATSEADPGRRETQYF
>TRBV9|.|TRBJ2-3|many
TGTGCCAGCAGCCCCACGGGTCGGACGGCCGGCACAGATACGCAGTATTTT
CASSPTGRTAGTDTQYF
>TRBV29-1|TRBD1|TRBJ1-2|.
TGCAGCGTTGGCCCTACAGGGGTCCATGGCTACACCTTC
CSVGPTGVHGYTF
>TRBV20-1|.|TRBJ1-5|few
TGCAGTGCCTGGAAAGGCGGTAGCAATCAGCCCCAGCATTTT
CSAWKGGSNQPQHF
>TRBV20-1|.|TRBJ2-7|few
TGCAGTGCTAGTGAACAGGGTGGCGAGCAGTACTTC
CSASEQGGEQYF
>TRBV3-1|.|TRBJ2-2|.
TGTGCCAGCAGGCCCCGAGGAAGATGGAACACCGGGGAGCTGTTTTTT
CASRPRGRWNTGELFF
>TRBV15|.|TRBJ1-5|.
TGTGCCACCAGCAGATCAGAGATCGATCAGCCCCAGCATTTT
CATSRSEIDQPQHF
>TRBV6-6|TRBD2|TRBJ2-7|.
TGTGCCAGCATCCCTAGCGGGAGCGCCTACGAGCAGTACTTC
CASIPSGSAYEQYF
>TRBV20-1|TRBD2|TRBJ2-3|.
TGCAGTGCAGCCCGCCTAGCGGGGGGGCCTGCAGATACGCAGTATTTT
CSAARLAGGPADTQYF
>TRBV7-9|TRBD2|TRBJ2-1|few
TGTGCCAGCAGCCCCAGCGGGAGCTATCATGAGCAGTTCTTC
CASSPSGSYHEQFF
>TRBV18|.|TRBJ1-5|.
TGTGCCAGCTCACCAAGGGCCGATAGCAATCAGCCCCAGCATTTT
CASSPRADSNQPQHF
>TRBV12-3/TRBV12-4|.|TRBJ1-1|.
TGTGCCAGCAGTCCGATGGGGCGGACTGAAGCTTTCTTT
CASSPMGRTEAFF
>TRBV29-1|TRBD2|TRBJ2-3|.
TGCAGCGTTGAAGGGTCTAGGAGCGGGAGAAGCACAGATACGCAGTATTTT
CSVEGSRSGRSTDTQYF
>TRBV19|.|TRBJ2-3|.
TGTGCCAGTAGTACAGGGGACCTGCAGTATTTT
CASSTGDLQYF
>TRBV2|.|TRBJ2-6|.
TGTGCCAGCAGTGAACAGGGAAGGGCCAACGTCCTGACTTTC
CASSEQGRANVLTF
>TRBV5-1|.|TRBJ2-1|.
TGCGCCAGCAGCTTGGGTCGAGTCGACAATGAGCAGTTCTTC
CASSLGRVDNEQFF
>TRBV6-5|.|TRBJ1-5|.
TGTGCCAGCAGTCGACAGTTTAGCAATCAGCCCCAGCATTTT
CASSRQFSNQPQHF
>TRBV7-9|.|TRBJ2-3|.
TGTGCCAGCAGCTCCTCTAAACCGACCAGGGGGGGGCTGGCAGATACGCAGTATTTT
CASSSSKPTRGGLADTQYF
>TRBV5-5|.|TRBJ1-1|few
TGTGCCAGCAGCTTAGCAGGGCCCCCGAACACTGAAGCTTTCTTT
CASSLAGPPNTEAFF
>TRBV10-3|.|TRBJ2-6|few
TGTGCCATCAGTGCGAATGGCACCTCAAGACGAAGCTCTGGGGCCAACGTCCTGACTTTC
CAISANGTSRRSSGANVLTF
>TRBV29-1|.|TRBJ1-1|.
TGCAGCGTTGTGGGTCAGGAGGTTGAAGCTTTCTTT
CSVVGQEVEAFF
>TRBV7-9|TRBD1|TRBJ1-1|.
TGTGCCAGCAGCTTAGTAGCGGGACAGACAAACACTGAAGCTTTCTTT
CASSLVAGQTNTEAFF
>TRBV12-3/TRBV12-4|.|TRBJ2-3|few
TGTGCCAGCAGTGTCAAGGTCCCGGAGGTGTATTTT
CASSVKVPEVYF
>TRBV24-1|TRBD1|TRBJ2-5|.
TGTGCCACCAGTGAGAACCGGGACAGGGGCCCGCAAGAGACCCAGTACTTC
CATSENRDRGPQETQYF
>TRBV10-3|.|TRBJ2-3|.
TGTGCCATCAGTGAGTCGACCCCAGATACGCAGTATTTT
CAISESTPDTQYF
>TRBV29-1|.|TRBJ1-2|.
TGCAGCGTTGCTCAGAATGGCTACACCTTC
CSVAQNGYTF
>TRBV24-1|.|TRBJ2-5|.
TGTGCCACCAGTGCCCCGGAAGAGGGCTGGACCCAGTACTTC
CATSAPEEGWTQYF
>TRBV27|TRBD1|TRBJ2-4|few
TGTGCCAGCAGTTTATTCCGCCCCGGGACAGTTGCTCACATTCAGTACTTC
CASSLFRPGTVAHIQYF
>TRBV20-1|TRBD2|TRBJ2-1|.
TGCAGTACAAGGACTAGCGGGAGCTACAATGAGCAGTTCTTC
CSTRTSGSYNEQFF
>TRBV27|TRBD1|TRBJ1-6|few
TGTGCCAGCAGTGCGACAGGGTATTACAATTCACCCCTCCACTTT
CASSATGYYNSPLHF
>TRBV9|.|TRBJ2-7|.
TGTGCCAGCAGCCCCGGGACGGGTCCTTTCGAGCAGTACTTC
CASSPGTGPFEQYF
>TRBV5-6|TRBD2|TRBJ2-7|.
TGTGCCAGCAGCATGGGACTAGCGGGAGGTCTCTACGAGCAGTACTTC
CASSMGLAGGLYEQYF
>TRBV12-3/TRBV12-4|.|TRBJ2-7|.
TGTGCCAGCAGTTTCGCCAGGGGTTACGAGCAGTACTTC
CASSFARGYEQYF
>TRBV12-3/TRBV12-4|.|TRBJ1-1|.
TGTGCCAGCATCTGGGGGGGCAGCACTGAAGCTTTCTTT
CASIWGGSTEAFF
>TRBV3-1|.|TRBJ1-1|.
TGTGCCAGCAGCCAAGGGCGGAGGCCAGGAGGGTCTGAAGCTTTCTTT
CASSQGRRPGGSEAFF
>TRBV6-5|.|TRBJ2-1|few
TGTGCCAGCAGGGCGAGACTCCGTGAGAGGCAGTTCTTC
CASRARLRERQFF
>TRBV7-9|TRBD1|TRBJ2-7|.
TGTGCCAGCAGCTTTCCCGACAGGGGGGGCGGCTACGAGCAGTACTTC
CASSFPDRGGGYEQYF